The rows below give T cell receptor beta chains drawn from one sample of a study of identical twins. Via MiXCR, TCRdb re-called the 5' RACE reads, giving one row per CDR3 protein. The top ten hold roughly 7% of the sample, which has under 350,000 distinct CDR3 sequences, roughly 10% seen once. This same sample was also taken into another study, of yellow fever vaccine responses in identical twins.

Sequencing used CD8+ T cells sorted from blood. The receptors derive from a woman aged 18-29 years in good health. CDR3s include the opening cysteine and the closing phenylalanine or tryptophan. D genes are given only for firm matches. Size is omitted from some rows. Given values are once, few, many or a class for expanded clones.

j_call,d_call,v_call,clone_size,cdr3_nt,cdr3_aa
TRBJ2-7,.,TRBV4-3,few,TGCGCCAGCAGCCAGGGCAGGTCTACCTCCTACGAGCAGTACTTC,CASSQGRSTSYEQYF
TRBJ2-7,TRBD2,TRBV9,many,TGTGCCAGCAGCGGGGGGACTAGCAGTTCCCACGAGCAGTACTTC,CASSGGTSSSHEQYF
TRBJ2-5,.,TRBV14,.,TGTGCCAGCAGCCAAGCCCTTTACACCCGCGTAGAGACCCAGTACTTC,CASSQALYTRVETQYF
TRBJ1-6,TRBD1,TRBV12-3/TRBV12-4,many,TGTGCCAGCAGTCCGACAGGGATCGCCTATAATTCACCCCTCCACTTT,CASSPTGIAYNSPLHF
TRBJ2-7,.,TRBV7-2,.,TGTGCCAGCAGCTTAATGGGGGGTTCCTACGAGCAGTACTTC,CASSLMGGSYEQYF
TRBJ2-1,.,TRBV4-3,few,TGCGCCAGCAGCCAGTTCGGACAGACCTACAATGAGCAGTTCTTC,CASSQFGQTYNEQFF
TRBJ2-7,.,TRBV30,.,TGTGCCTGGAGTCCCCCTGACTGGTACGAGCAGTACTTC,CAWSPPDWYEQYF
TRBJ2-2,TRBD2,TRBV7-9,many,TGTGCCATCTGGCCGGGAGGCACGAACACCGGGGAGCTGTTTTTT,CAIWPGGTNTGELFF
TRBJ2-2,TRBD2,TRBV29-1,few,TGCAGCGTCGTAGCGGGAACCGGGGAGCTGTTTTTT,CSVVAGTGELFF
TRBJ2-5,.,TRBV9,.,TGTGCCAGCAGCGTGGAGGGGGGTCCCAAAATCCAAGAGACCCAGTACTTC,CASSVEGGPKIQETQYF
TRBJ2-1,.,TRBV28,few,TGTGCCAGCAGCCCACCCCCGATACATGAGCAGTTCTTC,CASSPPPIHEQFF
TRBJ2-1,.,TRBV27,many,TGTGCCAGCAGTTACGGGAAAACCAATGAGCAGTTCTTC,CASSYGKTNEQFF
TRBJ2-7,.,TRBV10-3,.,TGTGCCATCAGTGAGTCGCCAGAACCCGAGCAGTACTTC,CAISESPEPEQYF
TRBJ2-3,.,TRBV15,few,TGTGCCACCAGCAGAGGGGACAGCACAGATACGCAGTATTTT,CATSRGDSTDTQYF
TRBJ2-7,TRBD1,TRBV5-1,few,TGCGCCAGCAGCCCCCGCGGACAGGGTGTCAACGAGCAGTACTTC,CASSPRGQGVNEQYF
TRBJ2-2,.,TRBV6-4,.,TGTGCCAGCAGGAAGGGTTTCAACACCGGGGAGCTGTTTTTT,CASRKGFNTGELFF
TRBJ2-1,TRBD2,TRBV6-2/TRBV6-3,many,TGTGCCAGCAGTTACTGGGGGGGAGTGGGCAATGAGCAGTTCTTC,CASSYWGGVGNEQFF
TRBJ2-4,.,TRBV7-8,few,TGTGCCAGCAGCTCGACGGACAGTAAAAACATTCAGTACTTC,CASSSTDSKNIQYF
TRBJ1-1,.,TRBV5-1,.,TGCGCCACCGAACGGAGAGCTTTCTTT,CATERRAFF
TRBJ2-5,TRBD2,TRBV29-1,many,TGCAGCGTTGAAAAAATCCTCAACGGGCTAGCGGACGAAGAGACCCAGTACTTC,CSVEKILNGLADEETQYF
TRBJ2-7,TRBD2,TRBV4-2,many,TGTGCCAGCAGCCCCCGACTAGCGGGTTACGAGCAGTACTTC,CASSPRLAGYEQYF
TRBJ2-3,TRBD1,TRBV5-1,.,TGCGCCAGCAGCTTCCCCTCGACAGGGGCCGACACAGATACGCAGTATTTT,CASSFPSTGADTDTQYF
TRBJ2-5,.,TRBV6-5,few,TGTGCCAGCAGTTATTGGGGTTCGGACCAAGAGACCCAGTACTTC,CASSYWGSDQETQYF
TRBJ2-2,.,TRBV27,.,TGTGCCAGCAGTTTATTGGCCGGGGAGCTGTTTTTT,CASSLLAGELFF
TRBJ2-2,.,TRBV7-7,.,TGTGCTAGCAGCCCGACGGCCCTTACCGGGGAGCTGTTTTTT,CASSPTALTGELFF
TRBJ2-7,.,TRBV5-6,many,TGTGCCAGCAGCTTGGACACCGCCTACGAGCAGTACTTC,CASSLDTAYEQYF
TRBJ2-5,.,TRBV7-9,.,TGTGCCAGCAGCTTACAACAACCGGGGGCGGGAGAGACCCAGTACTTC,CASSLQQPGAGETQYF
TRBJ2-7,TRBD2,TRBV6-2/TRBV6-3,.,TGTGCCAGCAGTTACCCAGCGGGAGTTTCCTACGAGCAGTACTTC,CASSYPAGVSYEQYF
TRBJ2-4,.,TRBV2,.,TGTACCAGCAGTTTTTGGTTGGTGGGAGGAAAATTAGCCAAAAACATTCAGTACTTC,CTSSFWLVGGKLAKNIQYF
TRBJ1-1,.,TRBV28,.,TGTGCCAGCAGTTTGTACAAGGGCGAAGCTTTCTTT,CASSLYKGEAFF